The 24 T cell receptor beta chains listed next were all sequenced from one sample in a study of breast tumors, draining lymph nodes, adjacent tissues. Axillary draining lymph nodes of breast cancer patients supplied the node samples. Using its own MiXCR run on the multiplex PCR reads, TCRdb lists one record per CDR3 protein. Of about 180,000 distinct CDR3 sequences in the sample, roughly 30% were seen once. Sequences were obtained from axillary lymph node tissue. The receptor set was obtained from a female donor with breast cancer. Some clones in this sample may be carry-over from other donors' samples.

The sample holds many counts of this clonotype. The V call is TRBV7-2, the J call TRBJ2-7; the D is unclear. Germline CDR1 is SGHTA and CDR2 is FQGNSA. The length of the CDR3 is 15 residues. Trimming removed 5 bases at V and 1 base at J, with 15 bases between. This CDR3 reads CASSPGLAFSYEQYF. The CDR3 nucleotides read TGTGCCAGCAGCCCTGGCTTGGCTTTTTCCTACGAGCAGTACTTC.

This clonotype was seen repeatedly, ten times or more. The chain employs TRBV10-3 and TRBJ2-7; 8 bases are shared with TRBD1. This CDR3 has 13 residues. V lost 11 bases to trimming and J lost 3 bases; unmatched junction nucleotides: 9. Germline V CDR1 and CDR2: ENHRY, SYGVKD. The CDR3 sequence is CAAESGGDYEQYF. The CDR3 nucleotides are TGTGCCGCCGAATCAGGGGGCGACTACGAGCAGTACTTC.

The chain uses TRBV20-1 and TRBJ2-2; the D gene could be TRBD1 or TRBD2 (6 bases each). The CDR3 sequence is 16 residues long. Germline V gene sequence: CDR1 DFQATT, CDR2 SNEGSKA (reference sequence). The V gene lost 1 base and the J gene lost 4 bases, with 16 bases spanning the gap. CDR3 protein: CSARGFLQGGTGELFF. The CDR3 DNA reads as TGCAGTGCTAGAGGGTTTCTACAGGGAGGCACCGGGGAGCTGTTTTTT.

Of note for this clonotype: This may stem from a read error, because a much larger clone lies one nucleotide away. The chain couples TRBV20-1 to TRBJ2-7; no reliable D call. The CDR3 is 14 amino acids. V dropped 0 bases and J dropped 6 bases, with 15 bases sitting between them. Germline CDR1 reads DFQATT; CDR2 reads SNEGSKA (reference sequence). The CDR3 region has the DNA TGCAGTGCTAGAGAGGAAGTGGGAAACGCCGAGCAGTACTTC. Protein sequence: CSAREEVGNAEQYF.

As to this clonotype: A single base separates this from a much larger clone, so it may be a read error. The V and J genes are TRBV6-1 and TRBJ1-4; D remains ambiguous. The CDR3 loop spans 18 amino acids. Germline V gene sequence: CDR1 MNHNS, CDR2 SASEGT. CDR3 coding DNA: TGTGCCAGCACTAAGGACCCCCGTGGTCCTGCAACTAATGAAAAACTGCTTTTT. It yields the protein CASTKDPRGPATNEKLLF.

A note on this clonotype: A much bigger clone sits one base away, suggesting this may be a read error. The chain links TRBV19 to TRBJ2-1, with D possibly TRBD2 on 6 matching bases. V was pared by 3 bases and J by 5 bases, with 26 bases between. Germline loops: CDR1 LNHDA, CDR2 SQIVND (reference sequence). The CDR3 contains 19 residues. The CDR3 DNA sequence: TGTGCCAGTAGTATGTGGCGGGGTTGGGTTGTTAACGCCCACAATGAGCAGTTCTTC. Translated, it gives CASSMWRGWVVNAHNEQFF.

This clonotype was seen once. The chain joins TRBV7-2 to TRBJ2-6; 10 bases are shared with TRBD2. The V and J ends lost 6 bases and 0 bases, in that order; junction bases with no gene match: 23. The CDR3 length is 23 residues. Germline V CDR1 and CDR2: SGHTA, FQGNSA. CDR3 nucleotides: TGTGCCAGCAGTAAAACCCCCAGCGGGAGGGCCGGGGGGCTCCTCTCTGGGGCCAACGTCCTGACTTTC. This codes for CASSKTPSGRAGGLLSGANVLTF.

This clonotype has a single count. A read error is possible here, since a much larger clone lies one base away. The CDR3 DNA follows: TGTGCCAGCAGCAGGGGAGCCGGGGGGCTGTTTTTT. As protein: CASSRGAGGLFF. V is TRBV5-8 and J is TRBJ2-2, with D possibly being TRBD2 (6 bases). In germline, CDR1 is SGHTS, CDR2 YDEGEE. The CDR3 length is 12 residues.

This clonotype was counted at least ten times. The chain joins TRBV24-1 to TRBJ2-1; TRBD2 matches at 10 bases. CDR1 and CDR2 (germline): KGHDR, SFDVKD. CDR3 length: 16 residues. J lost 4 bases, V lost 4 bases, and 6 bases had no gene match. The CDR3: CATSDFLAGEYNEQFF. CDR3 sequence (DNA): TGTGCCACCAGTGACTTCCTAGCGGGGGAATACAATGAGCAGTTCTTC.

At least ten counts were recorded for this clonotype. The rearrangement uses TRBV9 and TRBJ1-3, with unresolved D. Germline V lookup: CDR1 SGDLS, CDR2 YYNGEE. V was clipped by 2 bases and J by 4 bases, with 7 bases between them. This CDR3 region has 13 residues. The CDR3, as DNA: TGTGCCAGCAGCGTCGACGAGGGAAACACCATATATTTT. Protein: CASSVDEGNTIYF.

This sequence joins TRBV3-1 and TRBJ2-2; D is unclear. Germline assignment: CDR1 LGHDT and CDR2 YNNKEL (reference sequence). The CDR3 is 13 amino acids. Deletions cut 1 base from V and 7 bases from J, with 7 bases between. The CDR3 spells CASSQGGSGELFF. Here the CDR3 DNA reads TGTGCCAGCAGCCAAGGGGGAAGCGGGGAGCTGTTTTTT.

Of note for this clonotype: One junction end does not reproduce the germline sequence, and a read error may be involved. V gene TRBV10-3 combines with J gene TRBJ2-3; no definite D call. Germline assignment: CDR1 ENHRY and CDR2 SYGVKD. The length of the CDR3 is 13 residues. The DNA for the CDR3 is TGTGCCATCAGTGAGTCAAGCACAGATACGCAGTGTTTT. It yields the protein CAISESSTDTQCF.

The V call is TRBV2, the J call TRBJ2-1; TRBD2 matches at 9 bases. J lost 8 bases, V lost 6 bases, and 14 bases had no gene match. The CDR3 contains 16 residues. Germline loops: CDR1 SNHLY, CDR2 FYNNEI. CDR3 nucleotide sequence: TGTGCCAGCAGCGCTACAGGGACTAGCACCCTGGATGAGCAGTTCTTC. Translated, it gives CASSATGTSTLDEQFF.

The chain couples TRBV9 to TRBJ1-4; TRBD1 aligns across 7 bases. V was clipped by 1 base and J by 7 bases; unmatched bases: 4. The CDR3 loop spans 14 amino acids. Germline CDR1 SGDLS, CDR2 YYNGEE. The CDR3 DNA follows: TGTGCCAGCAGCGTACCGGACAGGAGTGAAAAACTGTTTTTT. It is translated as CASSVPDRSEKLFF.

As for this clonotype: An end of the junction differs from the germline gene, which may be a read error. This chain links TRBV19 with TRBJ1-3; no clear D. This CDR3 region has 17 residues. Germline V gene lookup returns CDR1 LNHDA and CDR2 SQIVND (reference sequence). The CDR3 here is CASGIQMAVSSGNTIYF. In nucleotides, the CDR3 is TGCGCCAGTGGTATCCAAATGGCGGTTAGCTCTGGAAACACCATATATTTT.

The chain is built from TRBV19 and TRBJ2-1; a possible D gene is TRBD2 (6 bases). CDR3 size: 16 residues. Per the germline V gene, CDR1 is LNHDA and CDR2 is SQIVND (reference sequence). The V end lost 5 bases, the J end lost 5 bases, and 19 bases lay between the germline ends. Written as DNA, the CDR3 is TGTGCCAGTAGTGACTGCGGGGCGGGGTTTAACAATGAGCAGTTCTTC. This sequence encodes CASSDCGAGFNNEQFF.

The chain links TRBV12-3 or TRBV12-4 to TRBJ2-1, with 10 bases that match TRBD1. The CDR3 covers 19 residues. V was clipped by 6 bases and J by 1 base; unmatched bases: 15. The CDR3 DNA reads TGTGCCAGCAGCCACCCGGGACAGGGGCTAGGACGGTCCTACAATGAGCAGTTCTTC. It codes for CASSHPGQGLGRSYNEQFF.

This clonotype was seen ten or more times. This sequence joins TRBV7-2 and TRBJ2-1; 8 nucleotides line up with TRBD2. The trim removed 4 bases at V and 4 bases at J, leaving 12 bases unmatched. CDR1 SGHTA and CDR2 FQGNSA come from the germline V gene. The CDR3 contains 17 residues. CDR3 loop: CASSSPPGGASYNEQFF. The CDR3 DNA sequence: TGTGCCAGCAGCTCCCCCCCGGGGGGGGCGAGTTACAATGAGCAGTTCTTC.

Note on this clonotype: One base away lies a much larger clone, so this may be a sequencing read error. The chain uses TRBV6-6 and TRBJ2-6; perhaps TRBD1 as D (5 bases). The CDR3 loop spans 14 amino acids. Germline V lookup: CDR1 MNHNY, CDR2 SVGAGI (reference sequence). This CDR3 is CASSHRSGANVPTF. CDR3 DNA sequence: TGTGCCAGCAGTCATCGATCTGGGGCCAACGTCCCGACTTTC.

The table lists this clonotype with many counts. CDR3 sequence: CASSSPGTSTTQYF. CDR3 bases: TGTGCCAGCAGTTCTCCCGGGACTAGCACTACGCAGTATTTT. The gene calls are TRBV6-2 or TRBV6-3 and TRBJ2-3, with 9 bases that match TRBD2. The ends lost 4 bases at V and 8 bases at J; junction bases unmatched: 7. This CDR3 spans 14 amino acids. Germline V gene sequence: CDR1 MNHEY, CDR2 SVGEGT.

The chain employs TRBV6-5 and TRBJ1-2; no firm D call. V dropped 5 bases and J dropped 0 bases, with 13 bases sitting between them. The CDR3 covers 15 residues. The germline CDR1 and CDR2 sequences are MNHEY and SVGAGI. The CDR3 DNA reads TGTGCCAGCAGTGGATTTGGGGAAGCTAACTATGGCTACACCTTC. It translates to CASSGFGEANYGYTF.

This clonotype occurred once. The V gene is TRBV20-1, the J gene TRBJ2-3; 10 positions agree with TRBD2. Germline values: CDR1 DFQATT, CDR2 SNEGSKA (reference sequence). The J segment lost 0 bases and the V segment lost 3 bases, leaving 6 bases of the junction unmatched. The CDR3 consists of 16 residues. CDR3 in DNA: TGCAGTGCTAGTGTGGGACTAGCGACTAGCACAGATACGCAGTATTTT. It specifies CSASVGLATSTDTQYF.

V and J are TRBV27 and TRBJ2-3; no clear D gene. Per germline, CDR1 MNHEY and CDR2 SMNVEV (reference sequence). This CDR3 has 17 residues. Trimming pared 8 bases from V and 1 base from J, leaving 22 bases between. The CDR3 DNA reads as TGTGCCAGCGGCCCCCCCCGGCAACTATGGGGCACAGATACGCAGTATTTT. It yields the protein CASGPPRQLWGTDTQYF.

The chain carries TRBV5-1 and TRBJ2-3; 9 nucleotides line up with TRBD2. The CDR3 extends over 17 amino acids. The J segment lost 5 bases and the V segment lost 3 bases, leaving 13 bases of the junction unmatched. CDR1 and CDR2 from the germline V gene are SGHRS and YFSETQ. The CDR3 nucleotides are TGCGCCAGCAGCTCCCCGCGGGGACTAGCCGGAAGAGATACGCAGTATTTT. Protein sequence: CASSSPRGLAGRDTQYF.